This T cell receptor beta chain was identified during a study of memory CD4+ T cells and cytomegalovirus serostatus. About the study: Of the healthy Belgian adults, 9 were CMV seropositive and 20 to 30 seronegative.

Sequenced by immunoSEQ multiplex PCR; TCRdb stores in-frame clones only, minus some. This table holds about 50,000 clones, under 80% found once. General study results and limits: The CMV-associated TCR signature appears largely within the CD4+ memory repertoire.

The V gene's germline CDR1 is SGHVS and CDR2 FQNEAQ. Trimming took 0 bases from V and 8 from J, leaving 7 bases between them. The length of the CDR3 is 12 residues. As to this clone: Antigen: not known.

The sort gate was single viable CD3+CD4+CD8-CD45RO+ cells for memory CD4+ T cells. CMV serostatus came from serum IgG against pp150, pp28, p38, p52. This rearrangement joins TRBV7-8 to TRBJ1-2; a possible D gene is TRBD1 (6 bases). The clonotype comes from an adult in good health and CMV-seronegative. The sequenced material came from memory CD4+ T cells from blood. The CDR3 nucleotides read TGTGCCAGCAGCTTAGCGGGGGGCGGCTACACCTTC. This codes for CASSLAGGGYTF.